A selection of T cell receptor beta chains follows, all from one sample in a study of cytomegalovirus exposure and HLA in healthy donors. Sequencing was performed with immunoSEQ multiplex PCR; in TCRdb, only in-frame clones are kept and a portion is missing. The sample has over 150,000 clones; around 88% are singletons. Sample: PBMCs. The source of these receptors is a man aged 18 to 35 in good health and CMV-seropositive. The CDR3 runs from the conserved cysteine through the conserved F or W. Fields, in order: clone size, J gene, V gene, CDR3 protein. Size values are once, few and many counts, or a class for expanded clones, and some rows have none.

>.|TRBJ1-2|TRBV7-2
CASSLNGGGYGYTF
>.|TRBJ2-2|TRBV7-2
CASSLGPSGGGAGELFF
>.|TRBJ2-5|TRBV5-1
CASSLATSGQETQYF
>.|TRBJ2-1|TRBV5-1
CASSPGDRGQNNEQFF
>.|TRBJ2-5|TRBV5-1
CASSLVGRQETQYF
>.|TRBJ2-1|TRBV14
CASSQVPGLGSNEQFF
>many|TRBJ2-7|TRBV19
CASSPTGQGDSNEQYF
>.|TRBJ1-2|TRBV5-1
CASSLDRSNYGYTF
>once|TRBJ2-7|TRBV5-4
CASSLAEDRGWYEQYF
>.|TRBJ2-2|TRBV9
CASSVGSGANTGELFF
>few|TRBJ1-6|TRBV6-6
CASTLLQGRNSPLHF
>once|TRBJ2-3|TRBV7-2
CASSLTGKDTQYF
>.|TRBJ2-5|TRBV25-1
CASSEPPLGTQYF
>.|TRBJ1-5|TRBV2
CASSEEQGGNQPQHF
>.|TRBJ2-7|TRBV5-1
CASRLTSGVSYEQYF
>once|TRBJ2-7|TRBV30
CAWTPRRQGGREQYF
>.|TRBJ1-5|TRBV19
CASSTNRGGNQPQHF
>.|TRBJ1-2|TRBV15
CATSNQGRHGYTF
>.|TRBJ1-1|TRBV5-6
CASSFGTGINMNTEAFF
>.|TRBJ2-7|TRBV29-1
CSAYRDDEQYF
>.|TRBJ2-1|TRBV27
CASSTPGGSYNEQFF
>.|TRBJ1-1|TRBV18
CASSPKGTVEAFF
>once|TRBJ1-1|TRBV7-3
CASSLGTGLAAFF
>.|TRBJ2-4|TRBV28
CASSYRTAIQYF
>.|TRBJ2-2|TRBV27
CASSLTVTGELFF
>.|TRBJ2-2|TRBV6-5
CASNSGGLNTGELFF
>.|TRBJ2-4|TRBV5-8
CASSFSPSGDTRGAKNIQYF
>.|TRBJ2-7|TRBV5-8
CASSISTRGHGLYEQYF
>once|TRBJ1-1|TRBV5-4
CASSAANTEAFF
>.|TRBJ1-4|TRBV30
CASKGGAGNEKLFF
>.|TRBJ2-7|TRBV4-3
CASSQDDSEQYF
>.|TRBJ2-5|TRBV6-1
CASSELGTKETQYF
>.|TRBJ2-5|TRBV13
CASSPAGQGSETQYF
>.|TRBJ2-7|TRBV19
CASSIRQGGTYEQYF
>.|TRBJ1-1|TRBV7-2
CASSATQGRRTEAFF
>.|TRBJ2-2|TRBV9
CASSVIAGDTGELFF
>.|TRBJ1-1|TRBV7-2
CASSTRTGSTEAFF
>.|TRBJ1-1|TRBV25-1
CASSEPRSNTEAFF
>.|TRBJ2-7|TRBV4-1
CASSQEPGYEQYF
>.|TRBJ1-2|TRBV2
CASSEVPRYGYTF
>few|TRBJ1-3|TRBV6-4
CASSAELDRVKDTIYF
>few|TRBJ2-1|TRBV29-1
CSAGTGGYNEQFF
>.|TRBJ1-5|TRBV30
CAWSRFRGGNQPQHF
>.|TRBJ2-5|TRBV7-2
CASSPGQSETQYF
>.|TRBJ1-3|TRBV9
CASSARLGNTIYF
>.|TRBJ1-1|TRBV5-1
CASSFGDRGPTEAFF
>.|TRBJ1-1|TRBV29-1
CSVDRDRQSFF